A single sample gave rise to the 27 T cell receptor beta chains below, sequenced in a study of shared clonotypes between healthy human individuals. Only CD45RO-negative cells positively selected for CCR7 counted as naive CD8 cells, so terminally differentiated effector memory CD45RA+ cells were excluded. TCRdb keeps only in-frame clones here, not all; method: immunoSEQ multiplex PCR. The sample includes approximately 840,000 clones, 95% to 97% of them seen just once. The specimen sequenced was naive CD8+ T cells sorted from blood. These receptors originate from a young man in good health.

This chain links TRBV6-5 with TRBJ2-7; D is unresolved. Between the trimmed V and J ends, which lost 2 bases and 3 bases, there was a span of 11 bases. The CDR3 runs 14 residues. Germline V gene lookup returns CDR1 MNHEY and CDR2 SVGAGI. The CDR3 DNA is TGTGCCAGCAGTTACGCAGCGAAAGACTACGAGCAGTACTTC. Its protein is CASSYAAKDYEQYF.

J is TRBJ2-1 and V is TRBV6-5; D is possibly TRBD2 (5 bases). This CDR3 comprises 16 residues. Germline V gene data show CDR1 as MNHEY and CDR2 as SVGAGI. Between the trimmed V and J ends, which lost 3 bases and 9 bases, there was a span of 21 bases. The CDR3 reads CASSYTAGLVGAEQFF. The CDR3 DNA reads as TGTGCCAGCAGTTATACCGCCGGGCTAGTGGGAGCTGAGCAGTTCTTC.

The table lists this clone with a count of one. J is TRBJ2-7 and V is TRBV25-1, with a weak D call TRBD2 (6 bases). This CDR3 comprises 16 residues. Per the germline V gene, CDR1 is MGHDK and CDR2 is SYGVNS. V lost 5 bases to trimming and J lost 0 bases, with 17 bases between them. The CDR3 sequence is CASSPESSGNSYEQYF. The DNA for the CDR3 is TGTGCCAGCAGTCCCGAGAGTAGCGGCAACTCCTACGAGCAGTACTTC.

The gene calls are TRBV4-3 and TRBJ1-2; D call uncertain. Germline CDR1 and CDR2: LGHNA and YSLEER. The CDR3 has 13 residues. V lost 0 bases and J lost 8, with 10 bases in between. In DNA form, the CDR3 reads TGCGCCAGCAGCCAAGATCGGCGGTCGGGCTACACCTTC. Amino acid sequence: CASSQDRRSGYTF.

This chain links TRBV7-9 with TRBJ2-2, with no clear D. CDR1 SEHNR and CDR2 FQNEAQ come from the germline V gene (reference sequence). V lost 5 bases and J lost 6, with 7 bases in between. The CDR3 totals 12 residues. CDR3 coding DNA: TGTGCCAGCAGCGGGATGGCCGGGGAGCTGTTTTTT. Protein product: CASSGMAGELFF.

The chain carries TRBV7-6 and TRBJ2-3; D unresolved. The CDR3 runs 12 residues. Germline CDR1 is SGHVS and CDR2 is FNYEAQ. V lost 1 base and J 5 bases, leaving 4 bases between the germline ends. The CDR3 loop is CASSLDEDTQYF. DNA for the CDR3: TGTGCCAGCAGCTTAGACGAAGATACGCAGTATTTT. Looking up the rest from reference TRBV7-6 and TRBJ2-3 gives the full variable domain: GAGVSQSPRYKVTKRGQDVALRCDPISGHVSLYWYRQALGQGPEFLTYFNYEAQQDKSGLPNDRFSAERPEGSISTLTIQRTEQRDSAMYRCASSLDEDTQYFGPGTRLTVL.

The J gene is TRBJ2-7, the V gene TRBV29-1, with unresolved D. The CDR3 runs 11 residues. With 5 bases removed from V and 0 bases from J, the gap between germline ends came to 5 bases. Germline-derived CDR1 and CDR2 are SQVTM and ANQGSEA. CDR3 in DNA: TGCAGCGTTTGGACCTCCTACGAGCAGTACTTC. This encodes CSVWTSYEQYF.

The chain couples TRBV5-8 to TRBJ2-2, with TRBD2 matching 7 bases. The CDR3 contains 15 residues. Germline V gene sequence: CDR1 SGHTS, CDR2 YDEGEE. V was pared by 2 bases and J by 3 bases, with 4 bases of the junction left unmatched. The CDR3 protein is CASSFSAGYTGELFF. For the CDR3, the DNA is TGTGCCAGCAGCTTTTCAGCGGGGTACACCGGGGAGCTGTTTTTT.

The V gene is TRBV28, the J gene TRBJ1-2, with 8 bases matching TRBD1. Trimming removed 6 bases from V and 5 bases from J; junction bases left unmatched: 17. Looked up from germline, CDR1 is MDHEN and CDR2 is SYDVKM. CDR3 length: 17 amino acids. The CDR3 is CASRGQGRSPEGYGYTF. The DNA for the CDR3 is TGTGCCAGCAGAGGACAGGGTAGATCCCCGGAGGGGTATGGCTACACCTTC.

J is TRBJ2-7 and V is TRBV14; unclear D gene. CDR3 size: 13 residues. The V end was cut by 5 bases, the J end by 3 bases, with 11 bases between. In germline, CDR1 is SGHDN, CDR2 FVKESK. Written as DNA, the CDR3 is TGTGCCAGCAGCGGCCGGTCTTTCTACGAGCAGTACTTC. Translating it yields CASSGRSFYEQYF.

The chain combines TRBV7-9 with TRBJ2-3, with a tentative D call TRBD2 (6 bases). The ends were cut back, 5 bases at V and 2 bases at J, with 17 bases in the middle. The CDR3 runs 16 residues. Germline CDR1 and CDR2: SEHNR and FQNEAQ (reference sequence). This CDR3 is CASSPGQGGFTDTQYF. In DNA form, the CDR3 reads TGTGCCAGCAGCCCCGGCCAGGGAGGCTTCACAGATACGCAGTATTTT.

The V call is TRBV7-2, the J call TRBJ2-3; D is undetermined. CDR1 SGHTA and CDR2 FQGNSA come from the germline V gene. The germline V and J ends were trimmed by 1 base and 5 bases, with 7 bases remaining between them. The CDR3 runs 13 residues. The DNA of the CDR3 is TGTGCCAGCAGCTTAGTGTTAGTAGATACGCAGTATTTT. The encoded protein is CASSLVLVDTQYF.

The V gene is TRBV7-9, the J gene TRBJ1-4; no definite D call. V lost 5 bases to trimming and J lost 4 bases, with 11 bases between them. This CDR3 has 14 residues. CDR1 is SEHNR, CDR2 FQNEAQ, per germline (reference sequence). The DNA of the CDR3 is TGTGCCAGCAGCAGGGTCCGGTATAATGAAAAACTGTTTTTT. Protein product: CASSRVRYNEKLFF.

V gene TRBV27 combines with J gene TRBJ2-3; TRBD1 might be the D (6 bases). This CDR3 has 16 amino acids. The ends were cut back, 6 bases at V and 6 bases at J, with 22 bases in the middle. CDR1 and CDR2 from the germline V gene are MNHEY and SMNVEV (reference sequence). CDR3 protein: CASSTTGYLQLDTQYF. The CDR3 DNA reads as TGTGCCAGCAGCACAACAGGGTACCTTCAATTGGATACGCAGTATTTT.

The CDR3 loop is CASGAMSNEQFF. In nucleotides, the CDR3 is TGTGCCTCGGGGGCTATGAGCAATGAGCAGTTCTTC. This chain links TRBV7-9 with TRBJ2-1; D may correspond to TRBD1 or TRBD2 (6 bases each). Germline V gives CDR1 SEHNR, CDR2 FQNEAQ (reference sequence). V lost 11 bases, J lost 6 bases, and 14 bases lay in between. This CDR3 is built from 12 residues. The full variable domain, with the rest looked up from reference TRBV7-9 and TRBJ2-1, is DTGVSQNPRHKITKRGQNVTFRCDPISEHNRLYWYRQTLGQGPEFLTYFQNEAQLEKSRLLSDRFSAERPKGSFSTLEIQRTEQGDSAMYLCASGAMSNEQFFGPGTRLTVL.

V and J are TRBV4-1 and TRBJ2-7; 12 positions match TRBD2. This CDR3 has 20 amino acids. J was trimmed by 1 base and V by 0 bases; bases with no gene match: 13. CDR1 is MGHRA and CDR2 is YSYEKL in the germline V gene. The CDR3 nucleotides are TGCGCCAGCAGCCAAGAGCCCGGACTAGCGGGGTGGGATGGGTCCTACGAGCAGTACTTC. Translating gives CASSQEPGLAGWDGSYEQYF.

The CDR3 DNA reads TGTGCCAGCAGCTCCTGGGCGGTCAACTATGGCTACACCTTC. As protein: CASSSWAVNYGYTF. The chain carries TRBV11-2 and TRBJ1-2, with D unresolved. V gave up 4 bases and J gave up 2 bases, with 11 bases separating them. There are 14 residues in the CDR3. In germline, CDR1 is SGHAT, CDR2 FQNNGV.

Notes on this clone: Other DNA sequences of this sample code for an identical CDR3. The rearrangement joins TRBV13 to TRBJ2-7; 10 nucleotides line up with TRBD2. V gave up 4 bases and J gave up 1 base; unmatched junction bases: 4. The CDR3 totals 15 residues. Germline-derived CDR1 and CDR2 are PRHDT and FYEKMQ (reference sequence). The CDR3 protein is CASSSTSGDSYEQYF. In DNA, the CDR3 is TGTGCCAGCAGCTCCACTAGCGGGGATTCCTACGAGCAGTACTTC.

J is TRBJ2-3 and V is TRBV19; maybe TRBD2 (5 bases). Trimming cost V 6 bases and J 0 bases, with 19 bases left between them. This CDR3 spans 17 amino acids. CDR1 and CDR2 from the germline V gene are LNHDA and SQIVND (reference sequence). The CDR3 coding sequence is TGTGCCAGTAGCATAACAGACGGAGGATCTAGCACAGATACGCAGTATTTT. Translation: CASSITDGGSSTDTQYF.

The chain couples TRBV7-9 to TRBJ2-2, with 10 bases aligning to TRBD2. The germline V gene encodes CDR1 SEHNR and CDR2 FQNEAQ (reference sequence). J lost 6 bases, V lost 2 bases, and 6 bases had no gene match. The CDR3 spans 16 residues. The CDR3 DNA follows: TGTGCCAGCAGCTTAACTAGCGGGATTAACGCCGGGGAGCTGTTTTTT. The encoded protein is CASSLTSGINAGELFF. Filled out from reference TRBV7-9 and TRBJ2-2, the complete variable domain reads DTGVSQNPRHKITKRGQNVTFRCDPISEHNRLYWYRQTLGQGPEFLTYFQNEAQLEKSRLLSDRFSAERPKGSFSTLEIQRTEQGDSAMYLCASSLTSGINAGELFFGEGSRLTVL.

The chain carries TRBV7-2 and TRBJ2-7, with TRBD2 matching over 7 bases. The CDR3 extends over 16 amino acids. Per germline, CDR1 SGHTA and CDR2 FQGNSA. Unmatched junction bases numbered 9, after V lost 2 bases and J lost 2 bases. The CDR3 region is CASSLYGRGSAYEQYF. CDR3 DNA sequence: TGTGCCAGCAGCTTATATGGTCGCGGGAGCGCCTACGAGCAGTACTTC.

Concerning this clone: The sample carries other DNA sequences with the same CDR3. V and J are TRBV7-2 and TRBJ2-7; possible D gene TRBD2, 5 bases. This CDR3 has 13 amino acids. Trimming pared 1 base from V and 4 bases from J, leaving 8 bases between. The germline CDR1 and CDR2 sequences are SGHTA and FQGNSA. Here the CDR3 DNA reads TGTGCCAGCAGCTTAGAAGCGGAGTACGAGCAGTACTTC. It is translated as CASSLEAEYEQYF.

The chain employs TRBV28 and TRBJ1-2; 10 positions agree with TRBD1. V shed 2 bases and J 1 base; nucleotides not matched to a gene: 10. Germline lookup yields CDR1 MDHEN and CDR2 SYDVKM. The CDR3 consists of 18 residues. The CDR3 bases are TGTGCCAGCAGTTTAGCCCGGGACAGGGGATGGGTTAACTATGGCTACACCTTC. Amino acid sequence: CASSLARDRGWVNYGYTF.

The chain joins TRBV18 to TRBJ1-2; 8 bases are shared with TRBD1. The J segment lost 9 bases and the V segment lost 4 bases, leaving 13 bases of the junction unmatched. The germline CDR1 and CDR2 sequences are KGHSH and LQKENI. CDR3 length: 15 amino acids. CDR3 loop: CASSLRGQAERSYTF. Here the CDR3 DNA reads TGTGCCAGCTCACTCAGGGGACAGGCTGAAAGGAGCTACACCTTC.

The sample holds one count of this clone. The junction departs from germline at one end; a sequencing error may be responsible. This chain joins TRBV5-6 and TRBJ2-2; possibly TRBD2 for D (6 bases). This CDR3 region has 16 residues. CDR1 SGHDT and CDR2 YYEEEE come from the germline V gene. For the CDR3, the DNA is TGTGCCAGCAGCTTGTATACGGGAGCCAACACCAGGGAGCTGTTTTTT. Translated: CASSLYTGANTRELFF.

The CDR3 sequence: CASSLGQTGRHGYTF. Here the CDR3 DNA reads TGTGCCAGCAGTTTAGGCCAGACAGGGCGGCATGGCTACACCTTC. This chain links TRBV27 with TRBJ1-2, with TRBD1 matching over 7 bases. CDR3 length: 15 residues. Looked up from germline, CDR1 is MNHEY and CDR2 is SMNVEV (reference sequence). V trimming: 2 bases; J trimming: 6 bases; junction bases outside the gene matches: 9.

The chain couples TRBV30 to TRBJ2-7; D ambiguous. The CDR3 is 13 residues long. The germline CDR1 and CDR2 sequences are GTSNPN and SVGIG (reference sequence). Between the trimmed V and J ends, which lost 0 bases and 2 bases, there was a span of 8 bases. This chain's CDR3 is CAWSVRYTYEQYF. The CDR3 DNA is TGTGCCTGGAGTGTAAGGTATACCTACGAGCAGTACTTC.